This T cell receptor beta chain was retrieved from a study of cytomegalovirus exposure and HLA in healthy donors. General observations from the study: Further analysis, carried out later, found HLA-associated TCR beta chains more clonally expanded than equally common other chains.

For this clone: Its target is not known.

PCR primers comprised 60 Vbeta and 13 Jbeta primers. Using immunoSEQ multiplex PCR, the repertoire was profiled, and TCRdb retains in-frame clones only, with some absent. The sample lists some 100,000 clones; about 72% were seen once. The CDR3 spans 14 residues. The V gene lost 0 bases and the J gene lost 2 bases, with 8 bases spanning the gap. Germline CDR1 MNHEY, CDR2 SVGAGI. The source of this sequence is a man aged 50 or older in good health and CMV-seropositive. Input material: PBMCs. V gene TRBV6-5 combines with J gene TRBJ2-7; a possible D gene is TRBD1 (6 bases). As DNA, the CDR3 is TGTGCCAGCAGTTACTCGGCAGGGGCCTACGAGCAGTACTTC. Amino acids: CASSYSAGAYEQYF.